These 13 T cell receptor beta chains were all obtained from the same sample, sequenced in a study of CD8 T cells in ankylosing spondylitis. Study results and limitations: Made up of several highly homologous variants, a TCR beta motif appeared characteristic of ankylosing spondylitis blood.

TCRdb processed the 5' RACE reads anew with MiXCR; each CDR3 protein has one entry. The sample lists some 220,000 distinct CDR3 sequences, 7.3% occurring once. Which antigens these TCRs recognize remains unknown. Specimen: blood, either unsorted or a sorted T cell fraction (not recorded which). All receptors derive from a male donor with ankylosing spondylitis.

The table lists this clonotype with many counts. CDR3 DNA: TGTGCCAGCAGCCTCGGCGGGGGCGAAAAACTGTTTTTT. Translating it yields CASSLGGGEKLFF. The chain combines TRBV5-6 with TRBJ1-4; D perhaps matches TRBD1 (6 bases). Trimming left V 4 bases short and J 8 bases short, with 12 bases between. CDR1 is SGHDT and CDR2 is YYEEEE in the germline V gene. The CDR3 covers 13 residues.

This clonotype was counted many times. J is TRBJ1-1 and V is TRBV7-9; D may be TRBD1 (5 bases). Germline CDR1 SEHNR, CDR2 FQNEAQ (reference sequence). Trimming pared 0 bases from V and 1 base from J, leaving 12 bases between. This CDR3 is 16 amino acids long. The CDR3 loop is CASSLAGGTPNTEAFF. The CDR3 DNA sequence: TGTGCCAGCAGCTTAGCGGGGGGGACCCCGAACACTGAAGCTTTCTTT.

There are a few counts of this clonotype. The rearrangement uses TRBV27 and TRBJ2-1, with D possibly being TRBD2 (5 bases). The CDR3 has 15 residues. V was pared by 3 bases and J by 5 bases, with 14 bases between. Germline CDR1 is MNHEY and CDR2 is SMNVEV (reference sequence). CDR3 sequence (DNA): TGTGCCAGCAGTTTCAGCTTTCGGAGGAACAATGAGCAGTTCTTC. Its translation: CASSFSFRRNNEQFF.

This clonotype was seen at least ten times. The V gene is TRBV7-2, the J gene TRBJ2-3; weak D call: TRBD2 (5 bases). The V end lost 4 bases, the J end lost 2 bases, and 16 bases lay between the germline ends. The germline CDR1 and CDR2 sequences are SGHTA and FQGNSA. This CDR3 comprises 16 residues. The CDR3 here is CASSSPLVIFTDTQYF. CDR3 nucleotides: TGTGCCAGCAGCTCCCCACTAGTAATTTTCACAGATACGCAGTATTTT.

V is TRBV10-2 and J is TRBJ2-7; 10 nucleotides align to TRBD2. The CDR3 spans 16 residues. Germline loops: CDR1 WSHSY, CDR2 SAAADI. V dropped 2 bases and J dropped 5; count of bases not matched to a gene: 9. CDR3 loop: CASSETLAGASHEQYF. In DNA form, the CDR3 reads TGCGCCAGCAGTGAGACCCTAGCGGGAGCATCCCACGAGCAGTACTTC.

This clonotype was recorded a few times. This chain links TRBV20-1 with TRBJ1-5; perhaps TRBD1 as D (6 bases). This CDR3 has 13 residues. Trimming removed 2 bases from V and 2 bases from J, with 7 bases in between. The germline V gene has CDR1 DFQATT and CDR2 SNEGSKA (reference sequence). The CDR3 coding sequence is TGCAGTGCTAGAAGGACAGGCAATCAGCCCCAGCATTTT. This encodes CSARRTGNQPQHF.

This clonotype was counted ten times or more. This sequence joins TRBV21-1 and TRBJ2-4; the table calls TRBD2, which could not be checked here. TRBV21-1 is designated a pseudogene. This CDR3 has 16 amino acids. CDR3 in DNA: TGTGCCAGCAGCAAGACTAGCGAGCTAGCCAAAAACATTCAGTACTTC. Its protein is CASSKTSELAKNIQYF.

This clonotype was recorded at least ten times. The chain employs TRBV7-2 and TRBJ2-3; 10 bases line up with TRBD2. Per the germline V gene, CDR1 is SGHTA and CDR2 is FQGNSA. Trimming took 3 bases from V and 6 from J; bases not matched to a gene: 6. The CDR3 is 15 amino acids. Here the CDR3 reads CASSFLAGVGDTQYF. For the CDR3, the DNA is TGTGCCAGCAGCTTTCTAGCGGGAGTAGGTGATACGCAGTATTTT.

This clonotype occurred many times. The chain couples TRBV10-1 to TRBJ2-7, with 9 bases identical to TRBD1. Germline-derived CDR1 and CDR2 are WNHNN and SYGVQD (reference sequence). This CDR3 is 15 amino acids long. Unmatched junction bases numbered 9, after V lost 4 bases and J lost 5 bases. CDR3 in DNA: TGCGCCAGCAGTGCCGACAGGGGGGTTTGGGACGAGCAGTACTTC. Protein sequence: CASSADRGVWDEQYF.

The gene calls are TRBV24-1 and TRBJ2-5; 9 bases agree with TRBD2. This CDR3 has 17 residues. Trimming took 1 base from V and 0 from J; bases not matched to a gene: 5. Germline V gene sequence: CDR1 KGHDR, CDR2 SFDVKD. The CDR3 DNA reads as TGTGCCACCAGTGATTTCCCGACTAGCGGATACCAAGAGACCCAGTACTTC. This encodes CATSDFPTSGYQETQYF.

This clonotype was found many times. CDR3 residues: CASRYSVADTQYF. Here the CDR3 DNA reads TGTGCCAGCAGGTATAGCGTGGCAGATACGCAGTATTTT. This chain uses TRBV2 with TRBJ2-3, with D possibly matching TRBD2 (5 bases). CDR1 SNHLY and CDR2 FYNNEI come from the germline V gene. Trimming cost V 6 bases and J 4 bases, with 11 bases left between them. This CDR3 is 13 amino acids long.

This clonotype has at least ten counts. The CDR3: CASSQVARGVTEAFF. Written as DNA, the CDR3 is TGCGCCAGCAGCCAAGTGGCCAGGGGGGTAACTGAAGCTTTCTTT. V usage is TRBV4-3 and J usage is TRBJ1-1; 7 bases agree with TRBD1. In germline, CDR1 is LGHNA, CDR2 YSLEER. Trimming took 1 base from V and 5 from J; bases not matched to a gene: 7. The CDR3 covers 15 residues.

This clonotype was recorded at least ten times. This chain joins TRBV30 and TRBJ2-7; D gene unclear. Germline CDR1 is GTSNPN and CDR2 is SVGIG (reference sequence). Trimming took off 1 base at V and 6 bases at J, with 7 bases between the two ends. CDR3 length: 11 amino acids. The CDR3 protein is CAWSARLEQYF. Written as DNA, the CDR3 is TGTGCCTGGAGTGCACGCCTCGAGCAGTACTTC.